The 6 T cell receptor beta chains reported below all come from one sample, sequenced in a study of Ad26.COV2.S vaccination and SARS-CoV-2 variants. Treatment of the sample: about 20 received Ad26.COV2.S at low or high dose, single or two shots; a few received placebo; per-sample allocation not given. All samples were drawn on day 63, counting from the first vaccine or placebo injection. Repertoires were generated with immunoSEQ multiplex PCR, while TCRdb's copy carries only in-frame clones and drops some. The repertoire holds 200,000 to 300,000 clones, 70% to 90% seen once, with nearly 3% in the top ten. Sequenced material: peripheral blood, taken in a trial of Ad26.COV2.S vaccine versus placebo. These receptor sequences come from a person aged 18-60 years who received the Ad26.COV2.S COVID-19 vaccine or a placebo.

J is TRBJ2-1 and V is TRBV3-1 (or the pseudogene TRBV3-2); 9 bases are a match to TRBD1. This CDR3 comprises 15 residues. Looked up from germline, CDR1 is LGHDT and CDR2 is YNNKEL (reference sequence). The ends lost 5 bases at V and 3 bases at J; junction bases unmatched: 5. The CDR3 bases are TGTGCCAGCAGCAACCGGGACAGGGACTACAATGAGCAGTTCTTC. Its protein is CASSNRDRDYNEQFF.

This clone was counted once. The chain recombines TRBV19 with TRBJ1-5; 8 bases agree with TRBD1. Germline values: CDR1 LNHDA, CDR2 SQIVND (reference sequence). The CDR3 has 16 residues. Unmatched junction bases numbered 7, after V lost 5 bases and J lost 1 base. CDR3: CASSLGQGRSNQPQHF. The CDR3 DNA follows: TGTGCCAGTAGTCTCGGACAGGGAAGAAGCAATCAGCCCCAGCATTTT.

J is TRBJ2-5 and V is TRBV5-8; 10 nucleotides line up with TRBD1. There are 16 residues in the CDR3. Germline lookup yields CDR1 SGHTS and CDR2 YDEGEE. V was pared by 3 bases and J by 5 bases, with 10 bases of the junction left unmatched. The DNA of the CDR3 is TGTGCCAGCAGCTCGGGACAGGGGATTGTTTGGGAGACCCAGTACTTC. Its translation is CASSSGQGIVWETQYF.

The chain couples TRBV9 to TRBJ1-1; 9 nucleotides match TRBD1. The V segment lost 3 bases and the J segment 5 bases; nucleotides outside the gene matches: 5. This CDR3 has 14 residues. Germline CDR1 is SGDLS and CDR2 is YYNGEE. The CDR3, as DNA: TGTGCCAGCAGCGAGGGGACAGGGTGGACTGAAGCTTTCTTT. Its protein product is CASSEGTGWTEAFF.

The chain links TRBV9 to TRBJ2-2; 7 positions agree with TRBD1. Germline trimming cut 0 bases from V and 6 bases from J; bases unmatched to any gene: 8. The germline CDR1 and CDR2 sequences are SGDLS and YYNGEE. There are 16 residues in the CDR3. This chain's CDR3 is CASSVEGAGMPGELFF. CDR3 sequence (DNA): TGTGCCAGCAGCGTAGAGGGGGCCGGCATGCCCGGGGAGCTGTTTTTT.

The chain employs TRBV24-1 and TRBJ2-5; possible D gene TRBD1, 6 bases. Trimming stripped 7 bases from V and 1 base from J, with 12 bases between. Germline V gene data show CDR1 as KGHDR and CDR2 as SFDVKD. CDR3 length: 14 amino acids. Written as DNA, the CDR3 is TGTGCCACCAGCCTGGACAGCTCCCAAGAGACCCAGTACTTC. It specifies CATSLDSSQETQYF.